Shown below are 25 T cell receptor beta chains from a single sample sequenced in a study of blood T cell repertoires in COVID-19. Using immunoSEQ multiplex PCR, the repertoire was profiled, and TCRdb retains in-frame clones only, with some absent. The data hold more than 95,000 clones, with approximately 80% observed a single time. Sequenced input: peripheral blood. These receptors were obtained from a man aged 70-80 years with acute or convalescent COVID-19.

This chain joins TRBV6-5 and TRBJ1-1; a possible D gene is TRBD1 (6 bases). The V and J ends lost 7 bases and 5 bases respectively, with 14 bases between them. Germline CDR1 MNHEY, CDR2 SVGAGI. The CDR3 sequence is 13 residues long. The CDR3 sequence: CASTSGGGTEAFF. CDR3 nucleotide sequence: TGTGCCAGCACCTCGGGGGGCGGGACTGAAGCTTTCTTT.

The chain recombines TRBV4-3 with TRBJ2-4; maybe TRBD1 (6 bases). V dropped 0 bases and J dropped 4 bases, with 13 bases sitting between them. The CDR3 is 16 residues long. Germline CDR1 reads LGHNA; CDR2 reads YSLEER. This CDR3 reads CASSQETGTSKNIQYF. The CDR3 DNA reads TGCGCCAGCAGCCAAGAAACCGGGACATCGAAAAACATTCAGTACTTC.

The V gene is TRBV4-3, the J gene TRBJ2-7; 11 bases map to TRBD2. Per germline, CDR1 LGHNA and CDR2 YSLEER. The V segment lost 3 bases and the J segment 2 bases; nucleotides outside the gene matches: 3. The CDR3 has 15 amino acids. CDR3 sequence: CASSQSTSGAYEQYF. The CDR3 region has the DNA TGCGCCAGCAGCCAGTCGACTAGCGGGGCCTACGAGCAGTACTTC.

This clone has only a few counts. This chain joins TRBV7-9 and TRBJ2-1, with no clear D. Trimming shortened V by 1 base and J by 7 bases, and 14 bases separated the two germline ends. CDR3 size: 15 residues. Germline CDR1 SEHNR, CDR2 FQNEAQ (reference sequence). The CDR3 loop reads CASSLGAPPLNEQFF. The CDR3, as DNA: TGTGCCAGCAGCTTAGGGGCTCCCCCTCTGAATGAGCAGTTCTTC.

The rearrangement uses TRBV7-6 and TRBJ2-7, with 9 positions matching TRBD2. Germline V CDR1 and CDR2: SGHVS, FNYEAQ. Trimming cost V 8 bases and J 4 bases; bases outside gene matches: 12. There are 15 residues in the CDR3. CDR3 loop: CASSPTGGREYEQYF. Written as DNA, the CDR3 is TGTGCCAGCTCTCCGACGGGCGGGAGGGAGTACGAGCAGTACTTC.

A single count supports this clone. The V and J genes are TRBV7-8 and TRBJ1-1; tentative D call: TRBD1 (6 bases). Germline V gives CDR1 SGHVS, CDR2 FQNEAQ. The V end lost 4 bases, the J end lost 3 bases, and 18 bases lay between the germline ends. The CDR3 consists of 16 residues. The CDR3 DNA reads as TGTGCCAGCAGCTCAGGGGCCAAGACAGACCACACTGAAGCTTTCTTT. Its translation is CASSSGAKTDHTEAFF. Full variable domain (remainder filled in from reference TRBV7-8 and TRBJ1-1): GAGVSQSPRYKVAKRGQDVALRCDPISGHVSLFWYQQALGQGPEFLTYFQNEAQLDKSGLPSDRFFAERPEGSVSTLKIQRTQQEDSAVYLCASSSGAKTDHTEAFFGQGTRLTVV.

The chain recombines TRBV5-1 with TRBJ2-7; 13 nucleotides align to TRBD2. Trimming cost V 0 bases and J 6 bases; bases outside gene matches: 3. Germline V gives CDR1 SGHRS, CDR2 YFSETQ. The CDR3 is 15 amino acids. The CDR3, as DNA: TGCGCCAGCAGCTTGGGGACTAGCGGGAGTGGCGAGCAGTACTTC. It yields the protein CASSLGTSGSGEQYF. Full variable domain (outside the CDR3, taken from reference TRBV5-1 and TRBJ2-7): KAGVTQTPRYLIKTRGQQVTLSCSPISGHRSVSWYQQTPGQGLQFLFEYFSETQRNKGNFPGRFSGRQFSNSRSEMNVSTLELGDSALYLCASSLGTSGSGEQYFGPGTRLTVT.

The table lists this clone with a few counts. The V gene is TRBV5-8, the J gene TRBJ1-1; TRBD1 agrees at 7 bases. This CDR3 spans 15 amino acids. V lost 0 bases to trimming and J lost 10 bases; unmatched junction nucleotides: 12. CDR1 SGHTS and CDR2 YDEGEE come from the germline V gene. This CDR3 is CASSLAGRQGRGAFF. The CDR3 DNA reads TGTGCCAGCAGCTTGGCCGGTCGACAGGGAAGGGGAGCTTTCTTT.

The V gene is TRBV10-3, the J gene TRBJ2-1; D not certain. V lost 1 base and J lost 4, with 11 bases in between. The CDR3 is made up of 15 amino acids. Germline lookup yields CDR1 ENHRY and CDR2 SYGVKD. CDR3 DNA: TGTGCCATCAGTGAGTGGGTAAGCGAGTACAATGAGCAGTTCTTC. Its translation: CAISEWVSEYNEQFF.

This clone was detected once. The chain combines TRBV3-1 (or the pseudogene TRBV3-2) with TRBJ1-4; D is possibly TRBD1 (5 bases). This CDR3 is built from 12 residues. Germline V CDR1 and CDR2: LGHDT, YNNKEL (reference sequence). The germline V and J ends were trimmed by 5 bases and 13 bases, with 14 bases remaining between them. CDR3 loop: CASSSRGKGLFF. DNA for the CDR3: TGTGCCAGCAGCAGTCGGGGGAAAGGACTGTTTTTT.

This chain joins TRBV5-6 and TRBJ2-7; maybe TRBD1 (5 bases). The V gene's germline CDR1 is SGHDT and CDR2 YYEEEE. The CDR3 covers 14 residues. V gave up 0 bases and J gave up 2 bases, with 9 bases separating them. CDR3 loop: CASSLVDNTYEQYF. For the CDR3, the DNA is TGTGCCAGCAGCTTGGTGGACAATACCTACGAGCAGTACTTC.

This clone has only a few counts. V gene TRBV12-3 or TRBV12-4 combines with J gene TRBJ1-1; D is undetermined. The V and J ends lost 3 bases and 5 bases respectively, with 10 bases between them. The CDR3 runs 13 residues. DNA for the CDR3: TGTGCCAGCAGTTTTCTGGAGGATACTGAAGCTTTCTTT. Protein: CASSFLEDTEAFF.

The V call is TRBV5-1, the J call TRBJ2-1, with 8 bases identical to TRBD1. After removal of 0 bases from V and 0 bases from J, the junction contained 2 bases not matched to a gene. The CDR3 is 16 residues long. Germline V gene lookup returns CDR1 SGHRS and CDR2 YFSETQ. CDR3 region: CASSLEGQASYNEQFF. The DNA of the CDR3 is TGCGCCAGCAGCTTGGAGGGACAGGCCTCCTACAATGAGCAGTTCTTC.

The CDR3 sequence is CAWSVENSGGETQYF. CDR3 DNA sequence: TGTGCCTGGAGTGTAGAGAATAGCGGGGGAGAGACCCAGTACTTC. The chain joins TRBV30 to TRBJ2-5; 9 nucleotides agree with TRBD2. This CDR3 is built from 15 residues. Germline CDR1 GTSNPN, CDR2 SVGIG (reference sequence). V was clipped by 0 bases and J by 4 bases; unmatched bases: 6.

V usage is TRBV12-5 and J usage is TRBJ1-5, with TRBD1 as a possible D gene (6 bases). V was clipped by 9 bases and J by 5 bases, with 14 bases between them. CDR3 size: 13 residues. CDR1 LGHNT and CDR2 FRNRAP come from the germline V gene. The CDR3 nucleotides read TGTGCTAGCTCCAGGGGAGTCGATCAGCCCCAGCATTTT. The encoded protein is CASSRGVDQPQHF.

This CDR3 is CASSAGTANTEAFF. The CDR3 region has the DNA TGCGCCAGCAGCGCGGGGACAGCGAACACTGAAGCTTTCTTT. The chain combines TRBV5-1 with TRBJ1-1; 7 nucleotides match TRBD1. Unmatched junction bases numbered 4, after V lost 4 bases and J lost 1 base. The CDR3 is made up of 14 amino acids. CDR1 and CDR2 (germline): SGHRS, YFSETQ.

This chain links TRBV7-8 with TRBJ1-1, with a weak D call TRBD1 (6 bases). Trimming cost V 6 bases and J 6 bases, with 14 bases left between them. CDR3 length: 13 amino acids. Germline assignment: CDR1 SGHVS and CDR2 FQNEAQ. The CDR3 DNA sequence: TGTGCCAGCAGGGCTACAGGGTCAGCTGAAGCTTTCTTT. Translating gives CASRATGSAEAFF.

The chain uses TRBV14 and TRBJ2-1; 10 positions agree with TRBD2. Germline V gene sequence: CDR1 SGHDN, CDR2 FVKESK. The CDR3 is 15 residues long. V lost 1 base, J lost 6 bases, and 3 bases stayed unmatched. In DNA, the CDR3 is TGTGCCAGCAGCCAAGGGACTAGCGGTTTCAATGAGCAGTTCTTC. It is translated as CASSQGTSGFNEQFF.

The chain couples TRBV11-2 to TRBJ1-3, with 7 bases that match TRBD1. The trim removed 4 bases at V and 2 bases at J, leaving 8 bases unmatched. Germline loops: CDR1 SGHAT, CDR2 FQNNGV. This CDR3 is 16 amino acids long. CDR3 sequence (DNA): TGTGCCAGCAGCTCTCGGACAGGCGCAACTGGAAACACCATATATTTT. Translation gives CASSSRTGATGNTIYF.

The V and J genes are TRBV19 and TRBJ2-2; 10 bases match TRBD2. Trimming at V came to 5 bases and at J to 5 bases, leaving 8 bases not matched to a gene. Germline V gene data show CDR1 as LNHDA and CDR2 as SQIVND (reference sequence). The CDR3 length is 16 residues. CDR3 sequence reads: CASSPLSLAGTGELFF. In DNA, the CDR3 is TGTGCCAGTAGTCCCCTATCACTAGCGGGAACCGGGGAGCTGTTTTTT.

This chain connects TRBV10-3 to TRBJ2-7; TRBD1 agrees at 7 bases. This CDR3 contains 15 residues. Germline V gene sequence: CDR1 ENHRY, CDR2 SYGVKD. The junction had 8 bases not matched to a gene; V was cut back by 6 bases and J by 0 bases. The CDR3 sequence: CAISFADRPSYEQYF. CDR3 in DNA: TGTGCCATCAGCTTCGCGGACAGGCCCTCCTACGAGCAGTACTTC.

This clone was detected a few times. The gene calls are TRBV6-2 or TRBV6-3 and TRBJ1-2, with a possible D match to TRBD1 (5 bases). Germline CDR1 and CDR2: MNHEY and SVGEGT. V was pared by 2 bases and J by 5 bases, with 21 bases between. This CDR3 comprises 17 residues. This chain's CDR3 is CASSYDLPAGLPYGYTF. CDR3 DNA sequence: TGTGCCAGCAGTTACGACTTGCCGGCGGGGCTCCCTTATGGCTACACCTTC.

V and J are TRBV5-1 and TRBJ2-3; maybe TRBD1 (6 bases). The germline V gene has CDR1 SGHRS and CDR2 YFSETQ. This CDR3 has 15 amino acids. Trimming removed 3 bases at V and 2 bases at J, with 13 bases between. CDR3 nucleotide sequence: TGCGCCAGCAGCTCTGGGGGCGGCTACACAGATACGCAGTATTTT. Encoded protein: CASSSGGGYTDTQYF. Filled out from reference TRBV5-1 and TRBJ2-3, the complete variable domain reads KAGVTQTPRYLIKTRGQQVTLSCSPISGHRSVSWYQQTPGQGLQFLFEYFSETQRNKGNFPGRFSGRQFSNSRSEMNVSTLELGDSALYLCASSSGGGYTDTQYFGPGTRLTVL.

The chain uses TRBV2 and TRBJ2-5; TRBD2 aligns across 7 bases. Germline-derived CDR1 and CDR2 are SNHLY and FYNNEI. The CDR3 totals 13 residues. Germline trimming cut 5 bases from V and 5 bases from J; bases unmatched to any gene: 5. The DNA for the CDR3 is TGTGCCAGCAGTCGCGGGAGATTCGAGACCCAGTACTTC. Amino acids: CASSRGRFETQYF.

The genes are TRBV28 and TRBJ2-5, with 9 bases identical to TRBD1. V shed 5 bases, J shed 6 bases, and the junction held 10 bases outside the gene matches. In germline, CDR1 is MDHEN, CDR2 SYDVKM. The CDR3 contains 15 residues. CDR3 bases: TGTGCCAGCAGTCCACAGGGGGCGACAGGAAAGACCCAGTACTTC. Translating it yields CASSPQGATGKTQYF.